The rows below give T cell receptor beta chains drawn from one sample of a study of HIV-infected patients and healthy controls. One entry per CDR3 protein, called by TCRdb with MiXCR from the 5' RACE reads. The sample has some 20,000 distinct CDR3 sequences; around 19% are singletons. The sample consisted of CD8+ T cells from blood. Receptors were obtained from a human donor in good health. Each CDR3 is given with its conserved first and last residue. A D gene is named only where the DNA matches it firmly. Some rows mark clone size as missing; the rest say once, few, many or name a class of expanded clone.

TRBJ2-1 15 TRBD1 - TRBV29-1 CSVDIGTGTYNEQFF TGCAGCGTTGACATCGGGACAGGTACCTACAATGAGCAGTTCTTC
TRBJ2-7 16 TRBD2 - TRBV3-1 CASSPAGTSGTYEQYF TGTGCCAGCAGCCCTGCCGGGACTAGCGGGACCTACGAGCAGTACTTC
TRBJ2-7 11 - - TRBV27 CATHLLGEQYF TGTGCCACTCACCTCTTGGGCGAGCAGTACTTC
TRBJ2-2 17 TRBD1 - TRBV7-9 CASTPLGRGSYTGELFF TGTGCCAGCACCCCGTTGGGCAGGGGGTCCTACACCGGGGAGCTGTTTTTT
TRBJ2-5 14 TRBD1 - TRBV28 CASSQGDSIETQYF TGTGCCAGCAGCCAAGGGGACAGCATCGAGACCCAGTACTTC
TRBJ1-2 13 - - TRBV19 CASSPNGFYGYTF TGTGCCAGTAGCCCCAATGGTTTCTATGGCTACACCTTC
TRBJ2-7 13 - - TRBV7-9 CASSPAGAFEQYF TGTGCCAGCAGCCCGGCAGGGGCGTTCGAGCAGTACTTC
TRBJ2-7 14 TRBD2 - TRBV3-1 CASSPTSGAYEQYF TGTGCCAGCAGCCCTACTAGCGGTGCATACGAGCAGTACTTC
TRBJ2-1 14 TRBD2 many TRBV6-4 CASSDKTSGGRKFF TGTGCCAGCAGTGACAAGACTAGCGGGGGTAGGAAGTTCTTC
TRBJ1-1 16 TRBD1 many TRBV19 CASSTGQADMNTEAFF TGTGCCAGTAGTACGGGACAGGCTGACATGAACACTGAAGCTTTCTTT
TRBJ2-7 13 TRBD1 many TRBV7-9 CASTSPGQGKQYF TGTGCCAGCACCTCGCCCGGACAGGGAAAGCAGTACTTC
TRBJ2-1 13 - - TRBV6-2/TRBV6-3 CASSYARVNEQFF TGTGCCAGCAGTTATGCCAGGGTGAATGAGCAGTTCTTC
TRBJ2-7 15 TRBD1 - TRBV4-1 CASSQETGPTYEQYF TGCGCCAGCAGCCAAGAGACAGGGCCTACCTACGAGCAGTACTTC
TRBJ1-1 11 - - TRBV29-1 CSEGRGTEAFF TGCAGCGAAGGGCGCGGGACTGAAGCTTTCTTT
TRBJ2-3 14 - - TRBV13 CASSPRSLADTQYF TGTGCCAGCAGCCCCCGATCGCTGGCAGATACGCAGTATTTT
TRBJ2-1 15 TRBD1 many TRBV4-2 CASSQSTGGNNEQFF TGTGCCAGCAGCCAATCGACAGGGGGTAACAATGAGCAGTTCTTC
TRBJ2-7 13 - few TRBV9 CASSVGGGGEQYF TGTGCCAGCAGCGTAGGCGGGGGCGGGGAGCAGTACTTC
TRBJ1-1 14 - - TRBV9 CASSTDELNTEAFF TGTGCCAGCAGCACGGACGAGCTTAACACTGAAGCTTTCTTT
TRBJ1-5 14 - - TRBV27 CASRPAGDNQPQHF TGTGCCAGCAGGCCGGCGGGTGACAATCAGCCCCAGCATTTT
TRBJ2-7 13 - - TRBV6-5 CASLAGPNYEQYF TGTGCCAGCTTGGCAGGTCCGAACTACGAGCAGTACTTC
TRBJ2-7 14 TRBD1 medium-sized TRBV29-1 CSVDGTADSYEQYF TGCAGCGTTGACGGGACAGCCGACTCCTACGAGCAGTACTTC
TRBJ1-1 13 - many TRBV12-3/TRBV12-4 CASSFSGATEAFF TGTGCCAGCAGTTTTTCAGGGGCCACTGAAGCTTTCTTT
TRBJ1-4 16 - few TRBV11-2 CASSARYGANNEKLFF TGTGCCAGCAGCGCCCGATACGGGGCTAATAATGAAAAACTGTTTTTT
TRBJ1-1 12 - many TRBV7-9 CASSLENLWAFF TGTGCCAGCAGCTTAGAGAATCTCTGGGCTTTCTTT
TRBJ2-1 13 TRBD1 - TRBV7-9 CATNPGQGDEQFF TGTGCCACTAATCCGGGACAGGGTGATGAGCAGTTCTTC
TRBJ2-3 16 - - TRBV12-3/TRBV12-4 CASSLVPPGHTDTQYF TGTGCCAGCAGTTTAGTCCCCCCAGGACACACAGATACGCAGTATTTT
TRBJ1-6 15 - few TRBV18 CASSSEGPYNSPLHF TGTGCCAGCTCATCTGAGGGCCCCTATAATTCACCCCTCCACTTT
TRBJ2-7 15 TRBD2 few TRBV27 CASSFGLAGAYEQYF TGTGCCAGCAGTTTCGGCCTAGCGGGGGCCTACGAGCAGTACTTC
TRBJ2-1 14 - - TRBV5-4 CASSLVPGDNEQFF TGTGCCAGCAGCTTGGTACCGGGGGACAATGAGCAGTTCTTC
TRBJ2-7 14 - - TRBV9 CASSPGHQTYEQYF TGTGCCAGCAGTCCGGGACACCAAACCTACGAGCAGTACTTC
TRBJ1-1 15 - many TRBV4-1 CASSQIGGVHTEAFF TGCGCCAGCAGCCAAATAGGTGGGGTTCACACTGAAGCTTTCTTT
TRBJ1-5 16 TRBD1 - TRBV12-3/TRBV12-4 CASSPSGTGGNQPQHF TGTGCCAGCAGTCCAAGCGGGACAGGGGGCAATCAGCCCCAGCATTTT
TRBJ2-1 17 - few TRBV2 CASSEKVAGLSYNEQFF TGTGCCAGCAGTGAAAAGGTGGCGGGACTCTCCTACAATGAGCAGTTCTTC
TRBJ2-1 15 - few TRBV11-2 CASSSPMGLNNEQFF TGTGCCAGCAGCAGCCCAATGGGACTTAACAATGAGCAGTTCTTC
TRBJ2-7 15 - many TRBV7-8 CASSLAPGRSYEQYF TGTGCCAGCAGCTTAGCCCCGGGACGTTCCTACGAGCAGTACTTC
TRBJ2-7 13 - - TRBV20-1 CSARVLGTYEQYF TGCAGTGCTAGAGTCCTAGGGACCTACGAGCAGTACTTC
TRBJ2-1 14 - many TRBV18 CASSPAGGGLEQFF TGTGCCAGCTCCCCGGCTGGGGGGGGGCTTGAGCAGTTCTTC
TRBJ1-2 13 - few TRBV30 CAWSLTGNYGYTF TGTGCCTGGAGTCTTACAGGGAACTATGGCTACACCTTC
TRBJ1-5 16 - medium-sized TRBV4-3 CASSQEWKGDDQPQHF TGCGCCAGCAGCCAAGAATGGAAAGGGGACGACCAGCCCCAGCATTTT
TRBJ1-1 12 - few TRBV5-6 CASSPGGGEAFF TGTGCCAGCAGCCCGGGGGGTGGTGAAGCTTTCTTT
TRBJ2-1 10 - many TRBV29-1 CSVEKEKQFF TGCAGCGTTGAAAAGGAAAAGCAGTTCTTC
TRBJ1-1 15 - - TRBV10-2 CASSDNVQLNTEAFF TGCGCCAGCAGTGATAATGTACAGTTGAACACTGAAGCTTTCTTT
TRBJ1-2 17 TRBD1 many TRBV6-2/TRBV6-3 CASSYGLSGTGDYGYTF TGTGCCAGCAGTTACGGACTATCCGGGACAGGGGATTATGGCTACACCTTC
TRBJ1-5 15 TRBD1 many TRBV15 CATSERTGGNQPQHF TGTGCCACCAGCGAACGAACAGGGGGCAATCAGCCCCAGCATTTT